Below are 4 T cell receptor beta chains sequenced from a single sample in a study of cytomegalovirus exposure and HLA in healthy donors. Method: immunoSEQ multiplex PCR; TCRdb's copy keeps in-frame clones and lacks some. The sample consists of about 330,000 clones, 87% of them appearing once. Sequenced: PBMCs. The receptors stem from a woman under 40 in good health and CMV-seropositive.

This chain connects TRBV30 to TRBJ1-1; 7 bases line up with TRBD1. Unmatched junction bases numbered 6, after V lost 0 bases and J lost 8 bases. This CDR3 has 13 amino acids. Germline V gene sequence: CDR1 GTSNPN, CDR2 SVGIG (reference sequence). DNA for the CDR3: TGTGCCTGGAGTGTATGGACAGGCGGGGAAGCTTTCTTT. It encodes CAWSVWTGGEAFF.

The rearrangement links TRBV27 to TRBJ1-5; maybe TRBD1 (5 bases). V lost 5 bases and J 0 bases, leaving 8 bases between the germline ends. Germline-derived CDR1 and CDR2 are MNHEY and SMNVEV (reference sequence). This CDR3 spans 14 amino acids. The CDR3 loop is CASSQGGSNQPQHF. CDR3 DNA: TGTGCCAGCAGTCAGGGAGGTAGCAATCAGCCCCAGCATTTT.

V gene TRBV19 combines with J gene TRBJ2-7; no clear D. Germline CDR1 reads LNHDA; CDR2 reads SQIVND (reference sequence). This CDR3 spans 17 amino acids. V shed 1 base and J shed 2 bases, with 18 bases lying between them. The CDR3 nucleotides read TGTGCCAGTAGTATAGCACGGACCCCTAATGGCCCCTACGAGCAGTACTTC. Translation: CASSIARTPNGPYEQYF.

V and J are TRBV6-1 and TRBJ2-3, with D unclear. Germline V gene lookup returns CDR1 MNHNS and CDR2 SASEGT. The CDR3 has 12 amino acids. Trimming removed 10 bases at V and 4 bases at J, with 12 bases between. Written as DNA, the CDR3 is TGTGCCACCACCCTCGGAGCAGATACGCAGTATTTT. This sequence encodes CATTLGADTQYF.